The entry below gives a single TCR beta chain sequence along with its context. The antigen is unknown. This sample stems from a study of monozygotic twins with inflammatory bowel disease. Overall study results and limits: Cells of different T cell subtypes could not be told apart. Whether twins were concordant or discordant made no difference to repertoire similarity, possibly from limited power. Among IBD patients, TCRbeta diversity (inverse Simpson) was lower than in healthy co-twins.

TCRdb derives one entry per CDR3 protein from the 5' RACE reads, leaving out DNA. This sample's clone table lists some 150,000 distinct CDR3 sequences. CDR1 is SGHKS and CDR2 is YYEKEE in the germline V gene (reference sequence). The CDR3 runs to 13 residues. This rearrangement joins TRBV5-5 to TRBJ1-1. This receptor was taken from a human donor with ulcerative colitis or Crohn's disease, or a healthy co-twin of an affected twin (not recorded which). The material sequenced was blood. The CDR3 is CASSPVGNTEAFF.